This entry is about one T cell receptor (beta chain). The source of the sample is a study of technical replicates of blood from a handful of donors. The method was immunoSEQ multiplex PCR; TCRdb's version includes in-frame clones alone and lacks a portion of them. The sample lists roughly 76,000 clones, around 94% seen once, with approximately 0.25% in the top ten. The CDR3 runs 15 residues. The germline CDR1 and CDR2 sequences are SGHTA and FQGNSA. The V and J ends lost 4 bases and 0 bases respectively, with 7 bases between them. The rearrangement links TRBV7-2 to TRBJ2-6, with a possible D match to TRBD2 (5 bases). The clonotype originates from a human donor in good health. The sample comprised T cells isolated from PBMCs. Here the CDR3 DNA reads TGTGCCAGCAGCTCCGACTACTCTGGGGCCAACGTCCTGACTTTC. Its translation: CASSSDYSGANVLTF.